This TCR beta chain was identified in a study of OX40 agonist ivuxolimab in advanced cancers. At the level of the whole study: Ivuxolimab was an agonistic, fully human IgG2 monoclonal antibody directed against OX40 (CD134), a costimulatory receptor. Partial responses occurred in three dose-escalation patients: two with cutaneous melanoma and one with hepatocellular carcinoma. The paper describes the monotherapy dose-escalation part (N ≈ 49 patients) of the phase I trial of ivuxolimab. In the dose-escalation cohort, more than 80% of patients were male, and the mean age was 60 years with a range of about 20 to 80. Intravenous ivuxolimab was administered to patients every 2 weeks at six dose levels: 0.01, 0.1, 0.3, 1.5, 3 and 10 mg/kg. Prior anti-PD-1, anti-PD-L1 or anti-CTLA-4 therapy was permitted, and checkpoint inhibitors had been received by around 40% of dose-escalation patients. The point of sequencing TCRbeta in the periphery was to test whether ivuxolimab changed TCR sequence diversity and drove clonal T-cell expansion. Of the approximately 53 patients in dose escalation, about 20 had hepatocellular carcinoma, some 15 had melanoma, 9 had renal cell carcinoma and 9 had head and neck cancer.

The germline V gene yields SGHRS for CDR1 and YFSETQ for CDR2. The CDR3, from cysteine to phenylalanine, totals 13 residues. Of the read, only the CDR3 DNA is kept; its 39 bases are in frame from base 1. V is cut back by 0 bases and J by 11 bases, with 7 bases in the junction unmatched. Genomic DNA was extracted from sorted cells for sequencing of the TCRbeta CDR3 region. TCRbeta CDR3 regions were sequenced using the immunoSEQ Assay. TCRdb limited this immuneACCESS table to in-frame rearrangements with V and J called. A share of clones is missing; checked studies link under half to unresolved V genes, and the rest is unexplained. The sample table shows 66,000 or so clones, and about nine tenths are seen once. The ten most abundant clones make up around 25% of the sample. The trial excluded patients who had a history of autoimmune disease or who were on systemic immunosuppression. Peripheral blood for TCR sequencing was collected from all dose cohorts at baseline, on cycle 4 day 1, and on cycle 7 day 1. The samples were drawn from a first-in-human, open-label, multicenter phase I dose-escalation trial of ivuxolimab. Adults with locally advanced or metastatic melanoma, renal cell, hepatocellular, or head and neck squamous cell carcinoma were enrolled in the trial. Before TCR sequencing, CD4+ T cells and CD8+ T cells from peripheral blood were sorted into separate populations.

General findings and caveats noted by the study authors: Low levels of normalized T-cell clonal expansion were also seen in some patients who did not respond. Partial responders in the 0.1-3.0 mg/kg groups had among the lowest normalized peripheral clonal expansion, especially among CD8+ T cells. The antigen specificity of the clonally expanded peripheral T cells was not determined. After ivuxolimab, more expanded clones were found on average in CD8+ T cells than in CD4+ T cells. At doses from 0.1 to 3.0 mg/kg, clonal expansion was seen in both CD4+ and CD8+ blood T cells between baseline and week 6.

In the case of this clone: The antigen it binds to is not known. Base qualities were left out, and no much larger clone turns up one base away.

The TCR originated in an adult with an advanced solid tumor such as melanoma, head and neck, liver or kidney cancer. The sequencing here drew on CD4+ or CD8+ T cells sorted from blood, taken in a trial of the OX40 agonist ivuxolimab. In this chain, TRBV5-1 is recombined with TRBJ1-1; the central 7 bases match TRBD1. The nucleotide sequence reads TGCGCCAGCAGCTTGGAAGGGGGCCCCTCTGCTTTCTTT. Its translation reads: CASSLEGGPSAFF.